The 17 T cell receptor beta chains reported below all come from one sample, sequenced in a study of beta chain features in type 1 diabetes. All of the isolated RNA was reverse transcribed, so expressed TCRB transcripts were sequenced. The table came from immunoSEQ multiplex PCR; TCRdb's copy has only in-frame clones and leaves some out. Of more than 150,000 clones in the sample, roughly an eighth are singletons; the top ten hold approximately 0.62%. The sample comprised central memory CD4+ T cells from blood. These receptors were taken from a woman aged 18 to 35 in good health.

A few counts support this clone. Written as DNA, the CDR3 is TGTGCCTGGAGTGTAGACAACACAGATACGCAGTATTTT. It encodes CAWSVDNTDTQYF. V is TRBV30 and J is TRBJ2-3; the D is unclear. The germline V and J ends were trimmed by 0 bases and 2 bases, with 6 bases remaining between them. Per the germline V gene, CDR1 is GTSNPN and CDR2 is SVGIG (reference sequence). CDR3 size: 13 residues.

The CDR3 DNA sequence: TGTGCCACCAGCAGAGAAGACAGGGTGCTTGGCTACACCTTC. Amino acid sequence: CATSREDRVLGYTF. This chain uses TRBV15 with TRBJ1-2; 7 bases agree with TRBD1. The length of the CDR3 is 14 residues. Germline CDR1 LNHNV, CDR2 YYDKDF (reference sequence). V was pared by 0 bases and J by 7 bases, with 5 bases of the junction left unmatched.

This clone was observed many times. This sequence joins TRBV28 and TRBJ1-2; D perhaps matches TRBD1 (6 bases). Germline CDR1 is MDHEN and CDR2 is SYDVKM. V was cut by 6 bases and J by 2 bases, with 13 bases left in between. The CDR3 has 14 amino acids. In nucleotides, the CDR3 is TGTGCCAGCAGGATCCAGGGGTTAAACTATGGCTACACCTTC. Translating it yields CASRIQGLNYGYTF.

This clone is labeled as medium-sized (0.01 to 0.1%). The rearrangement joins TRBV11-2 to TRBJ2-1; D not resolved. CDR3 length equals 12 residues. Germline lookup yields CDR1 SGHAT and CDR2 FQNNGV. V was clipped by 5 bases and J by 12 bases, with 14 bases between them. CDR3 DNA: TGTGCCAGCAGCGCCGCGGAGCCCTCGCAGTTCTTC. The encoded protein is CASSAAEPSQFF.

CDR3 loop: CASSLGAGNYGYTF. Written as DNA, the CDR3 is TGTGCCAGCAGCTTAGGGGCAGGGAACTATGGCTACACCTTC. The V and J genes are TRBV7-2 and TRBJ1-2, with D tentatively TRBD1 (5 bases). The CDR3 has 14 amino acids. Germline values: CDR1 SGHTA, CDR2 FQGNSA. Trimming removed 1 base from V and 2 bases from J, with 8 bases in between.

This clone was counted only a few times. The chain links TRBV2 to TRBJ2-1; 9 bases are shared with TRBD2. The CDR3 is 15 residues long. The V segment lost 6 bases and the J segment 8 bases; nucleotides outside the gene matches: 11. The germline V gene encodes CDR1 SNHLY and CDR2 FYNNEI. The CDR3 here is CASSIAGAHIYEQFF. Written as DNA, the CDR3 is TGTGCCAGCAGCATAGCGGGAGCTCACATCTATGAGCAGTTCTTC.

The J gene is TRBJ2-1, the V gene TRBV29-1, with TRBD1 identical over 7 bases. The CDR3 has 13 residues. Germline loops: CDR1 SQVTM, CDR2 ANQGSEA. J lost 6 bases, V lost 4 bases, and 6 bases had no gene match. Here the CDR3 DNA reads TGCAGCGTTGGGCCGGGACAGACCAATGAGCAGTTCTTC. Its translation is CSVGPGQTNEQFF.

The chain is built from TRBV4-3 and TRBJ2-1; 8 bases map to TRBD2. This CDR3 contains 17 residues. With V trimmed by 0 bases and J by 6 bases, 10 bases remained unmatched. Germline values: CDR1 LGHNA, CDR2 YSLEER. The CDR3 DNA reads TGCGCCAGCAGCCAAGATGTATTGAGCGGGAGTGGCAATGAGCAGTTCTTC. It is translated as CASSQDVLSGSGNEQFF.

The V call is TRBV18, the J call TRBJ2-5; D is perhaps TRBD1 (5 bases). Trimming shortened V by 9 bases and J by 5 bases, and 16 bases separated the two germline ends. The CDR3 runs to 13 residues. Germline-derived CDR1 and CDR2 are KGHSH and LQKENI. In nucleotides, the CDR3 is TGTGCCAGTACCCAGGGTTCCCAGGAGACCCAGTACTTC. Encoded protein: CASTQGSQETQYF.

The chain combines TRBV6-5 with TRBJ2-1, with 8 bases identical to TRBD2. CDR1 is MNHEY and CDR2 is SVGAGI in the germline V gene. Unmatched junction bases numbered 8, after V lost 6 bases and J lost 4 bases. The CDR3 contains 15 residues. CDR3 sequence reads: CASRKAGDLYNEQFF. DNA for the CDR3: TGTGCCAGCAGAAAAGCGGGAGACCTTTACAATGAGCAGTTCTTC.

The J gene is TRBJ2-2, the V gene TRBV7-2, with D possibly being TRBD2 (6 bases). This CDR3 region has 15 residues. The V end was cut by 3 bases, the J end by 3 bases, with 11 bases between. The V gene's germline CDR1 is SGHTA and CDR2 FQGNSA. This chain's CDR3 is CASSFKPGDTGELFF. The CDR3 DNA reads as TGTGCCAGCAGCTTCAAACCGGGAGACACCGGGGAGCTGTTTTTT. Together with reference TRBV7-2 and TRBJ2-2, the CDR3 gives the full variable domain: GAGVSQSPSNKVTEKGKDVELRCDPISGHTALYWYRQSLGQGLEFLIYFQGNSAPDKSGLPSDRFSAERTGGSVSTLTIQRTQQEDSAVYLCASSFKPGDTGELFFGEGSRLTVL.

The V gene is TRBV5-6, the J gene TRBJ1-5; TRBD1 is a possible D gene (5 bases). This CDR3 has 12 residues. V lost 3 bases and J 9 bases, leaving 10 bases between the germline ends. The germline V gene encodes CDR1 SGHDT and CDR2 YYEEEE. The CDR3 coding sequence is TGTGCCAGCAGCTGGGGCGGGGGGCCCCAGCATTTT. Its protein product is CASSWGGGPQHF.

V and J are TRBV6-1 and TRBJ2-5; D might be TRBD2 (6 bases). The germline V gene has CDR1 MNHNS and CDR2 SASEGT. The CDR3 totals 16 residues. With 4 bases removed from V and 9 bases from J, the gap between germline ends came to 24 bases. CDR3 sequence: CASSAPGVDTRSAQYF. CDR3 nucleotides: TGTGCCAGCAGTGCCCCGGGAGTGGATACACGGTCGGCCCAGTACTTC.

J is TRBJ1-1 and V is TRBV30; 12 nucleotides align to TRBD1. This CDR3 spans 15 amino acids. Germline-derived CDR1 and CDR2 are GTSNPN and SVGIG (reference sequence). J lost 8 bases, V lost 2 bases, and 9 bases had no gene match. In DNA, the CDR3 is TGTGCCTGGAGTCCCATGGGGACAGGGGGCATAGAAGCTTTCTTT. Its translation: CAWSPMGTGGIEAFF.

V gene TRBV10-3 combines with J gene TRBJ2-2; TRBD1 might be the D (6 bases). CDR3 length: 14 residues. Germline V CDR1 and CDR2: ENHRY, SYGVKD. Between the trimmed V and J ends, which lost 8 bases and 0 bases, there was a span of 10 bases. This CDR3 is CAISGHPNTGELFF. The DNA for the CDR3 is TGTGCCATCTCGGGACATCCGAACACCGGGGAGCTGTTTTTT.

This rearrangement joins TRBV6-5 to TRBJ2-1, with D possibly TRBD1 on 6 matching bases. Between the trimmed V and J ends, which lost 6 bases and 12 bases, there was a span of 12 bases. The CDR3 contains 11 residues. CDR1 is MNHEY and CDR2 is SVGAGI in the germline V gene. The CDR3: CASRQGGGQFF. The CDR3 nucleotides are TGTGCCAGCAGACAGGGTGGAGGGCAGTTCTTC.

V is TRBV7-2 and J is TRBJ2-3; 10 bases fit TRBD2. Trimming took 2 bases from V and 1 from J; bases not matched to a gene: 3. CDR1 and CDR2 from the germline V gene are SGHTA and FQGNSA. This CDR3 spans 16 amino acids. The CDR3 DNA reads TGTGCCAGCAGCTTACTAGCGGGAGTGGGCACAGATACGCAGTATTTT. This gives the protein CASSLLAGVGTDTQYF.